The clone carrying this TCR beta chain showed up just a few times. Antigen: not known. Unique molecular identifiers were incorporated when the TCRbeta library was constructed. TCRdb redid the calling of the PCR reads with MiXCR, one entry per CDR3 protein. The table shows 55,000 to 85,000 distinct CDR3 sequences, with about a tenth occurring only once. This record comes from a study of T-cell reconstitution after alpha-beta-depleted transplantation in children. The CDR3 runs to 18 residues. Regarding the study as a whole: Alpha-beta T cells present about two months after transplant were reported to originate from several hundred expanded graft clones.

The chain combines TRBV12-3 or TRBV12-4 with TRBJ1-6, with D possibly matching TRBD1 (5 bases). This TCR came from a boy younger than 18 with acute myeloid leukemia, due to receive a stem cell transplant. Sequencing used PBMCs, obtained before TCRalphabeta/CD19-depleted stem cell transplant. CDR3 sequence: CTISPGDRISAYNSPLHF. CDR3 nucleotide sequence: TGTACCATCAGTCCTGGGGACCGTATTTCGGCTTATAATTCACCCCTCCACTTT.